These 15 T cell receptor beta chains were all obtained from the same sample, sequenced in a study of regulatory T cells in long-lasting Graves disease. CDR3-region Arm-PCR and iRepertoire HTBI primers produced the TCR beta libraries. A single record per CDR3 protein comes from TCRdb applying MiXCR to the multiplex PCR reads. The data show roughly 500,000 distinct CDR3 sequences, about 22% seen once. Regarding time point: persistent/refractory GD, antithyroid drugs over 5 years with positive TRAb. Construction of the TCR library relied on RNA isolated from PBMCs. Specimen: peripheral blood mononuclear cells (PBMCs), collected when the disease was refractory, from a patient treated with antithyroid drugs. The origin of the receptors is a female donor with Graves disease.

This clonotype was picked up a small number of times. In DNA form, the CDR3 reads TGTGCCTGGAGTTTAACCGGAGGAGAGCAGTTCTTC. This translates into CAWSLTGGEQFF. The chain uses TRBV30 and TRBJ2-1, with a possible D match to TRBD2 (5 bases). CDR1 GTSNPN and CDR2 SVGIG come from the germline V gene (reference sequence). The CDR3 totals 12 residues. Deletions cut 2 bases from V and 10 bases from J, with 12 bases between.

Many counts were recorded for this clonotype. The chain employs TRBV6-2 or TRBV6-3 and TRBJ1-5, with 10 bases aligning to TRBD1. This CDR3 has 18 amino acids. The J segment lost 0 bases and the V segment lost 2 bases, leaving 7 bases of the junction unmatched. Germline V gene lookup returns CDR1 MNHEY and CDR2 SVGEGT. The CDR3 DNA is TGTGCCAGCAGTTACAAGGGGACAGGGGCATATAGCAATCAGCCCCAGCATTTT. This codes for CASSYKGTGAYSNQPQHF.

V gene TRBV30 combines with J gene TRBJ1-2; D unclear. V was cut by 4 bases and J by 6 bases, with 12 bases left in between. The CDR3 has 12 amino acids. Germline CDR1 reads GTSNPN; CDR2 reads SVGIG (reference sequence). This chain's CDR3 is CAWTGAGNGYTF. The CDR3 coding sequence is TGTGCCTGGACGGGCGCCGGGAATGGCTACACCTTC.

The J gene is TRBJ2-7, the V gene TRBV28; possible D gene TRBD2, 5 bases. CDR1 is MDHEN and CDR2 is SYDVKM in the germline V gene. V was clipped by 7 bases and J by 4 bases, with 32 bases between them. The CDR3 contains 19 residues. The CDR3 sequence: CASTESRGYSHLALYEQYF. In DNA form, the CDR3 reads TGTGCCAGCACCGAAAGTCGGGGTTACAGCCATTTAGCGTTATACGAGCAGTACTTC. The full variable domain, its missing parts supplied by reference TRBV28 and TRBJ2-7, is DVKVTQSSRYLVKRTGEKVFLECVQDMDHENMFWYRQDPGLGLRLIYFSYDVKMKEKGDIPEGYSVSREKKERFSLILESASTNQTSMYLCASTESRGYSHLALYEQYFGPGTRLTVT.

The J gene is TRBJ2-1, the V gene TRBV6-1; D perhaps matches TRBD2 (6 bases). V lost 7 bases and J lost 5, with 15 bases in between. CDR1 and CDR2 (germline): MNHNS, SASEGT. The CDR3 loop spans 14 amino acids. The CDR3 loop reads CASMVYAGNNEQFF. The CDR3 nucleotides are TGTGCCAGCATGGTATATGCGGGGAACAATGAGCAGTTCTTC.

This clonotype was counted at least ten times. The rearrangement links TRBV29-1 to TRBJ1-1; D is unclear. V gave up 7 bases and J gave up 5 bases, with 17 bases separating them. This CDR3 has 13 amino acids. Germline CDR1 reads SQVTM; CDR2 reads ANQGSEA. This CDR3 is CSALTGGGTEAFF. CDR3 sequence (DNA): TGCAGCGCCCTTACGGGCGGAGGGACTGAAGCTTTCTTT.

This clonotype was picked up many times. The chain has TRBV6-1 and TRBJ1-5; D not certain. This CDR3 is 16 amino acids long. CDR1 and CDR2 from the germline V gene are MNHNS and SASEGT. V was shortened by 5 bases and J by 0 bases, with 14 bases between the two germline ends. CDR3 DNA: TGTGCCAGCAGTCACTCTGGCGGGGATAGCAATCAGCCCCAGCATTTT. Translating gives CASSHSGGDSNQPQHF.

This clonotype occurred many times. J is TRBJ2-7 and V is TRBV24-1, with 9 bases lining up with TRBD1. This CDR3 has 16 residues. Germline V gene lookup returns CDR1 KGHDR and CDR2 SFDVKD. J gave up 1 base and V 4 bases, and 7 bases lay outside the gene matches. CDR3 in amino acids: CATSETDRGGSYEQYF. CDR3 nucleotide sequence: TGTGCCACCAGTGAGACGGACAGGGGAGGTTCCTACGAGCAGTACTTC.

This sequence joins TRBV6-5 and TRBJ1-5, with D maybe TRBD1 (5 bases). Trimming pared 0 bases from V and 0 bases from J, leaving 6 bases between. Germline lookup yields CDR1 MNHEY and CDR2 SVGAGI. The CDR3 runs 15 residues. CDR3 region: CASSYSRGSNQPQHF. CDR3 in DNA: TGTGCCAGCAGTTACTCGAGGGGTAGCAATCAGCCCCAGCATTTT.

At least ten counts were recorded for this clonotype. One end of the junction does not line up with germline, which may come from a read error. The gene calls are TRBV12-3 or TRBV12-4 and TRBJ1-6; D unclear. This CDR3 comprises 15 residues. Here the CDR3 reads CASSLAGQRNSPLHF. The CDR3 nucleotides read TGTGCCAGCAGCTTAGCAGGCCAGCGAAATTCACCCCTCCACTTT.

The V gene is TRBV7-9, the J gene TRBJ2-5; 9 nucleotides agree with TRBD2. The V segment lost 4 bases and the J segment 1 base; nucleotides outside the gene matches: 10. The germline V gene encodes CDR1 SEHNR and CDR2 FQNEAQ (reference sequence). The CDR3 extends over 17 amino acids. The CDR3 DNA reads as TGTGCCAGCAGCTCCGATGCTAAGACTAGCGGCCAAGAGACCCAGTACTTC. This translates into CASSSDAKTSGQETQYF.

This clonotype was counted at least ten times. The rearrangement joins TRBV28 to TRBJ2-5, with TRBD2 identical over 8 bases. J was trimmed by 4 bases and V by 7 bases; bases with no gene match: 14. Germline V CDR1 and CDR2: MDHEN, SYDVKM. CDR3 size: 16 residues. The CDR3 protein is CASTPHAGGWGETQYF. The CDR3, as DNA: TGTGCCAGCACTCCCCACGCGGGAGGTTGGGGAGAGACCCAGTACTTC.

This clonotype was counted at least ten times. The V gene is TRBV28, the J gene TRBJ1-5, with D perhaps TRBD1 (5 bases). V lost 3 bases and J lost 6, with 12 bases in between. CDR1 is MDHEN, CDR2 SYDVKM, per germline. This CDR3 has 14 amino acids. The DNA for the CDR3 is TGTGCCAGCAGTTTTGGGGGGGGGACTCAGCCCCAGCATTTT. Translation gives CASSFGGGTQPQHF.

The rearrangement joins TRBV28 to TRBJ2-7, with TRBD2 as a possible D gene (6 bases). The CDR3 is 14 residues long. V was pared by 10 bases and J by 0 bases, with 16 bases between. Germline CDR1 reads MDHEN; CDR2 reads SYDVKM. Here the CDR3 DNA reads TGTGCCACCCGGGGACTCCTGGGCTCCTACGAGCAGTACTTC. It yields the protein CATRGLLGSYEQYF.

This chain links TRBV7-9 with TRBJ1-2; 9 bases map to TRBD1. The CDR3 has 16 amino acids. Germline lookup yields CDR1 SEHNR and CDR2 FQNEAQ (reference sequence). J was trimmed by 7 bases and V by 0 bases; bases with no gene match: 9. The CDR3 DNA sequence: TGTGCCAGCAGCTTAGCGAGGACAGGGGAGAGACGTGGCTACACCTTC. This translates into CASSLARTGERRGYTF.